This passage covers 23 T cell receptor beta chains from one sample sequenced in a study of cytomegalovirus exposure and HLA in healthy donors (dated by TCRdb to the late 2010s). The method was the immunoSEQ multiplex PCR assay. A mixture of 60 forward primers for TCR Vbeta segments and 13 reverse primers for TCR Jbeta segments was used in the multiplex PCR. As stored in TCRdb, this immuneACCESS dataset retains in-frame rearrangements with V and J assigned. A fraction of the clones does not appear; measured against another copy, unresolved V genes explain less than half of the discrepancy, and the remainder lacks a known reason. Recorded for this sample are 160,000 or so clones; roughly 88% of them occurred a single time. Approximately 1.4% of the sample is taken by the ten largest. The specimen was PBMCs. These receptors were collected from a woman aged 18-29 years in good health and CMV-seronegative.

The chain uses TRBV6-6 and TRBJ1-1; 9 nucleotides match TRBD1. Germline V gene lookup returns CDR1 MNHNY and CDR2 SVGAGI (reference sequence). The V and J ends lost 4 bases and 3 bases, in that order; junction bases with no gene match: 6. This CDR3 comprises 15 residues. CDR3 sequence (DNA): TGTGCCAGCAGTTGGACGGACAGGGGTGACACTGAAGCTTTCTTT. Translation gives CASSWTDRGDTEAFF.

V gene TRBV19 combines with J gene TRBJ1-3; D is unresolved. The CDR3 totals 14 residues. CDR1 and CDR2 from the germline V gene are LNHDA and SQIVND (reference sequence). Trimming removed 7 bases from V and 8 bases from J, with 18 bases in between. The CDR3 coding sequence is TGTGCCAGTACAGTGGGCGCCCGCAAAGACACCATATATTTT. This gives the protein CASTVGARKDTIYF.

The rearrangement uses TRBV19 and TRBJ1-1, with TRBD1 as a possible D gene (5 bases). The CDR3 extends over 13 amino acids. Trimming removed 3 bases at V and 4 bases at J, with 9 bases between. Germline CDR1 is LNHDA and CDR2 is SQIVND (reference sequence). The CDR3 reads CASSMGGATEAFF. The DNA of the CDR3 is TGTGCCAGTAGTATGGGAGGGGCCACTGAAGCTTTCTTT.

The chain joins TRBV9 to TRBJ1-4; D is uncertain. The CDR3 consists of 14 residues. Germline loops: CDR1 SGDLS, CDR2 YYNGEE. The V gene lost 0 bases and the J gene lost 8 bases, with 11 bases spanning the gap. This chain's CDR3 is CASSVAAGLEKLFF. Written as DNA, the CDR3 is TGTGCCAGCAGCGTAGCGGCGGGTTTGGAAAAACTGTTTTTT. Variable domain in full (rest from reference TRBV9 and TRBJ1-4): DSGVTQTPKHLITATGQRVTLRCSPRSGDLSVYWYQQSLDQGLQFLIQYYNGEERAKGNILERFSAQQFPDLHSELNLSSLELGDSALYFCASSVAAGLEKLFFGSGTQLSVL.

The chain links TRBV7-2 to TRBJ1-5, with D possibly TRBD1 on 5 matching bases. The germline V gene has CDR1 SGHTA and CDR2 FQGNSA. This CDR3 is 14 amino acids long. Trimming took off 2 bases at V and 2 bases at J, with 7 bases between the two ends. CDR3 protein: CASSLPTGNQPQHF. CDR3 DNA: TGTGCCAGCAGCTTACCGACAGGCAATCAGCCCCAGCATTTT.

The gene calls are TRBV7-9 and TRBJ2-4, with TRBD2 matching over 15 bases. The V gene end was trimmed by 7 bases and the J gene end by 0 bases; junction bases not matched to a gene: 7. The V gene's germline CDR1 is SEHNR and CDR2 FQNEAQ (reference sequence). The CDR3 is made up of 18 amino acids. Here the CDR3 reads CASTPGTSGGIAKNIQYF. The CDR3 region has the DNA TGTGCCAGCACCCCAGGGACTAGCGGGGGGATAGCCAAAAACATTCAGTACTTC.

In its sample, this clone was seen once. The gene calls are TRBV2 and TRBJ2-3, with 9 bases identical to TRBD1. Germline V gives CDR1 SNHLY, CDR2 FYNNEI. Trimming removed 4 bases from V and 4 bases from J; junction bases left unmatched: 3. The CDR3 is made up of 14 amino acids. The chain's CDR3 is CASSGQGVPDTQYF. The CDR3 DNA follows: TGTGCCAGCAGTGGACAGGGGGTCCCAGATACGCAGTATTTT.

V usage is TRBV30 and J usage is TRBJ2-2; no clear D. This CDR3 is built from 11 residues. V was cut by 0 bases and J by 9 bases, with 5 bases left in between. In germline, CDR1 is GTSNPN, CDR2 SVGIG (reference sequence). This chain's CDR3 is CAWSVIRELFF. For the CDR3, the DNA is TGTGCCTGGAGTGTAATTAGGGAGCTGTTTTTT. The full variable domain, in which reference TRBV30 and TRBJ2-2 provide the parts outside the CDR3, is SQTIHQWPATLVQPVGSPLSLECTVEGTSNPNLYWYRQAAGRGLQLLFYSVGIGQISSEVPQNLSASRPQDRQFILSSKKLLLSDSGFYLCAWSVIRELFFGEGSRLTVL.

The CDR3 bases are TGTGCCAGCAGCACGGATGGGCGGGGGTATGGAAACACCATATATTTT. It translates to CASSTDGRGYGNTIYF. This chain connects TRBV11-2 to TRBJ1-3, with a tentative D call TRBD1 (5 bases). Germline CDR1 and CDR2: SGHAT and FQNNGV. V gave up 5 bases and J gave up 3 bases, with 17 bases separating them. This CDR3 is 16 amino acids long.

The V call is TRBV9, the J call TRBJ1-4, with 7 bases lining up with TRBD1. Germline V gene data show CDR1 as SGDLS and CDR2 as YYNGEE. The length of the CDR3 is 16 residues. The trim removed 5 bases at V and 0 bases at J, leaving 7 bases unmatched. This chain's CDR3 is CASSSGQVATNEKLFF. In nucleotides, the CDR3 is TGTGCCAGCAGTTCTGGACAGGTTGCAACTAATGAAAAACTGTTTTTT.

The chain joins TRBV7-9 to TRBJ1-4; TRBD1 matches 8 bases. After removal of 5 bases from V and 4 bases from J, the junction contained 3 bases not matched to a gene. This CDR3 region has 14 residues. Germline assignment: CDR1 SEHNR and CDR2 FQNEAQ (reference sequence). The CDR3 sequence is CASSLGQGNEKLFF. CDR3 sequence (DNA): TGTGCCAGCAGCCTTGGACAGGGTAATGAAAAACTGTTTTTT.

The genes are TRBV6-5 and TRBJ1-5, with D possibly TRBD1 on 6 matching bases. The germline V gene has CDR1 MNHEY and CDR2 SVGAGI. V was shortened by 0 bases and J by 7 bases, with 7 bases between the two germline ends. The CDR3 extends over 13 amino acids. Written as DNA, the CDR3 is TGTGCCAGCAGTTACTCGACAGGACAGCCCCAGCATTTT. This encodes CASSYSTGQPQHF.

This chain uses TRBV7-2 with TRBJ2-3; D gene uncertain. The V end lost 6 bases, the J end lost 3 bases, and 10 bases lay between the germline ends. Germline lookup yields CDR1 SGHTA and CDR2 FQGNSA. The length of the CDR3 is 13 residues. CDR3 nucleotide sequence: TGTGCCAGCAGGCAAACAAATACAGATACGCAGTATTTT. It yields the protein CASRQTNTDTQYF.

The CDR3 loop is CASSLGQGYYGYTF. In nucleotides, the CDR3 is TGTGCCAGCAGTTTAGGGCAGGGGTACTATGGCTACACCTTC. V and J are TRBV27 and TRBJ1-2; a possible D gene is TRBD1 (6 bases). The V and J ends lost 2 bases and 3 bases respectively, with 10 bases between them. The germline V gene has CDR1 MNHEY and CDR2 SMNVEV (reference sequence). The CDR3 has 14 residues.

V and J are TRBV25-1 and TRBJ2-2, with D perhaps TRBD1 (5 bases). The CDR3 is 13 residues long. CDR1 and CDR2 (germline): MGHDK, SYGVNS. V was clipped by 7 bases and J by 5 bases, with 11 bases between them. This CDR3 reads CASTGFGTGELFF. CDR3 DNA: TGTGCCAGCACAGGGTTTGGGACCGGGGAGCTGTTTTTT.

The DNA for the CDR3 is TGCGCCAGCACCTACGGGAGTCTAAATGAAAAACTGTTTTTT. Translated: CASTYGSLNEKLFF. The V gene is TRBV5-1, the J gene TRBJ1-4; no reliable D call. This CDR3 has 14 amino acids. The V and J ends lost 6 bases and 5 bases respectively, with 14 bases between them. CDR1 and CDR2 (germline): SGHRS, YFSETQ. The full variable domain, completed using reference TRBV5-1 and TRBJ1-4, is KAGVTQTPRYLIKTRGQQVTLSCSPISGHRSVSWYQQTPGQGLQFLFEYFSETQRNKGNFPGRFSGRQFSNSRSEMNVSTLELGDSALYLCASTYGSLNEKLFFGSGTQLSVL.

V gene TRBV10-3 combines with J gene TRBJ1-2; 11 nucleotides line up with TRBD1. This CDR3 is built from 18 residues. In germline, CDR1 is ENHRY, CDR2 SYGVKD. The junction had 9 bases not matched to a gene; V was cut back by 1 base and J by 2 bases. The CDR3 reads CAISELGTGGYLNYGYTF. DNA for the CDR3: TGTGCCATCAGTGAGTTGGGGACAGGGGGATATTTGAACTATGGCTACACCTTC.

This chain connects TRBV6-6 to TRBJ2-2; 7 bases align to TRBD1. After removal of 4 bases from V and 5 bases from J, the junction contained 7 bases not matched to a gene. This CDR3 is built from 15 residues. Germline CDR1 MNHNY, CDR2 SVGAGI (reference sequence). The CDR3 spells CASSFRTGETGELFF. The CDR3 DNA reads TGTGCCAGCAGTTTTCGTACAGGGGAGACCGGGGAGCTGTTTTTT.

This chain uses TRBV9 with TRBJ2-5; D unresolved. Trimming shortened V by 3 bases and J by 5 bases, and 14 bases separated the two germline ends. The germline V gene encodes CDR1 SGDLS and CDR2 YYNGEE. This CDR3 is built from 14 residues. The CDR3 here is CASSDGLPRETQYF. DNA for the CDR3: TGTGCCAGCAGCGACGGTCTCCCCAGGGAGACCCAGTACTTC. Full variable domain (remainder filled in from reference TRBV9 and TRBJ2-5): DSGVTQTPKHLITATGQRVTLRCSPRSGDLSVYWYQQSLDQGLQFLIQYYNGEERAKGNILERFSAQQFPDLHSELNLSSLELGDSALYFCASSDGLPRETQYFGPGTRLLVL.

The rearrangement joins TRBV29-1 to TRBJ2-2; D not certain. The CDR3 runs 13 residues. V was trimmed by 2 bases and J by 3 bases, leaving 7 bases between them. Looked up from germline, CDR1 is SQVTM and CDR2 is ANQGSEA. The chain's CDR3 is CSVEKPDTGELFF. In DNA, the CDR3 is TGCAGCGTTGAAAAGCCTGACACCGGGGAGCTGTTTTTT.

For the CDR3, the DNA is TGCGCCAGCAGCTTGGACAATTTGAATACGCAGTATTTT. It encodes CASSLDNLNTQYF. The chain recombines TRBV5-1 with TRBJ2-3; no firm D call. V lost 0 bases and J lost 7, with 9 bases in between. The CDR3 loop spans 13 amino acids. Germline CDR1 and CDR2: SGHRS and YFSETQ.

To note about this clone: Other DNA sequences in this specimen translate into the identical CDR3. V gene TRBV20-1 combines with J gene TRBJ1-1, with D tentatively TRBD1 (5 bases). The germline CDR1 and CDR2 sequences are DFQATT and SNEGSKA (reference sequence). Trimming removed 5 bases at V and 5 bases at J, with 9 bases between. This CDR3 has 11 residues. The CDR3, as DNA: TGCAGTGCTGGGGGAGGTACTGAAGCTTTCTTT. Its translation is CSAGGGTEAFF.

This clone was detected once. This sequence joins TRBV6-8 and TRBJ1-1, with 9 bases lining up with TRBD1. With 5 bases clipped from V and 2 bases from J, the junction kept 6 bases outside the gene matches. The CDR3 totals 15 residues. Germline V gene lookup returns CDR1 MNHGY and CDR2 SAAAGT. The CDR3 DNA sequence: TGTGCCAGCAGTAGATCGGGACAGGGAAACACTGAAGCTTTCTTT. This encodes CASSRSGQGNTEAFF.